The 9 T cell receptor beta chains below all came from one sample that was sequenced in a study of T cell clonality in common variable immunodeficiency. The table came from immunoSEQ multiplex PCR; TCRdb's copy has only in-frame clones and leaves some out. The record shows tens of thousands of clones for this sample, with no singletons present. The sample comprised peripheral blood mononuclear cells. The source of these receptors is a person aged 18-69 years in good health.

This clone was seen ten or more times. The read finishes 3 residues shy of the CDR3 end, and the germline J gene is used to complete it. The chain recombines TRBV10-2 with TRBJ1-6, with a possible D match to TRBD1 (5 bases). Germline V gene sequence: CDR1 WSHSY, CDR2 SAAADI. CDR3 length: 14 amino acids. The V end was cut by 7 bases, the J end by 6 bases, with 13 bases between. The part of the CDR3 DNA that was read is TGCGCCAGCACTCGGGCAAGGGGTAATTCACCC. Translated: CASTRARGNSP. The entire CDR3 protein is CASTRARGNSPLHF.

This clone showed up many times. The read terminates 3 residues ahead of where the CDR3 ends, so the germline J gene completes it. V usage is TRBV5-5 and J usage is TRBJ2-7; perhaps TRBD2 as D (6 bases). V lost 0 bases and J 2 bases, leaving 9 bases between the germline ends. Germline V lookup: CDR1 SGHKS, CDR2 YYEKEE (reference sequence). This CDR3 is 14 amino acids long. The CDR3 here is CASSLVAETYEQYF. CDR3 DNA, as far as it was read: TGTGCCAGCAGCTTGGTAGCGGAGACCTACGAG.

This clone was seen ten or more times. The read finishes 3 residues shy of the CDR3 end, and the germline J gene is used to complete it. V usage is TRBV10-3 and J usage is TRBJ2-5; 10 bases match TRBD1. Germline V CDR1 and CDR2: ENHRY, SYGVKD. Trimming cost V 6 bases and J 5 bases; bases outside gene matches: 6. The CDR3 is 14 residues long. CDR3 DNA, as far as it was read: TGTGCCATCAGGGCCGACAGGGGGCACGAGACC. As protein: CAIRADRGHET. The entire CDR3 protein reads CAIRADRGHETQYF.

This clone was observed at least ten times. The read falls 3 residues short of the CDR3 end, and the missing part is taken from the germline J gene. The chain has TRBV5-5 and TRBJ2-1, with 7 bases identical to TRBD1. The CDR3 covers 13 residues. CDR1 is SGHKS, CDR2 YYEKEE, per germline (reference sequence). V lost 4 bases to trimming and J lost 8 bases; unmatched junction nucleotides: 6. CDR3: CASSIDRVDEQFF. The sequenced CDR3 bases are TGTGCCAGCAGCATTGACAGGGTTGATGAG.

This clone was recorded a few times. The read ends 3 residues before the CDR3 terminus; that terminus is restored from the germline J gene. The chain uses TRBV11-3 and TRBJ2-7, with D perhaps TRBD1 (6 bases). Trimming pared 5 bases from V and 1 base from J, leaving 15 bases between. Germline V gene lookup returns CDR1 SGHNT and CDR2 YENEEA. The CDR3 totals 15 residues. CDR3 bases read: TGTGCCAGCAGCGCGCGCCAGGGGCCGTCCTACGAG. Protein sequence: CASSARQGPSYE. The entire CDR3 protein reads CASSARQGPSYEQYF. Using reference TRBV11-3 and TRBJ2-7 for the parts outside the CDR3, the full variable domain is EAGVVQSPRYKIIEKKQPVAFWCNPISGHNTLYWYLQNLGQGPELLIRYENEEAVDDSQLPKDRFSAERLKGVDSTLKIQPAELGDSAVYLCASSARQGPSYEQYFGPGTRLTVT.

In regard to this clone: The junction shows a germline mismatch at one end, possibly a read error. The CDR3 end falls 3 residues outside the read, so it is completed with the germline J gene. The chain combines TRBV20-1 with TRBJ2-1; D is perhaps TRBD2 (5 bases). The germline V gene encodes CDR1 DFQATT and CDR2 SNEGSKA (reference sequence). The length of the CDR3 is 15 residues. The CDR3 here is CSARVWQVDYDEQFF. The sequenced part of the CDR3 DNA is TGCAGTGCTAGAGTTTGGCAGGTCGACTACGATGAG.

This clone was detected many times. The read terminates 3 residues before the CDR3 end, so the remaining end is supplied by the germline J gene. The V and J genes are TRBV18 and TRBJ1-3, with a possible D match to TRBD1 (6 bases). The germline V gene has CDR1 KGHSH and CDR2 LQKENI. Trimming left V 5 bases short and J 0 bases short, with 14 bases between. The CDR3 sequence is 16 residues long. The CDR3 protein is CASSSSGAGSGNTIYF. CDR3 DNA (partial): TGTGCCAGCTCATCGTCAGGGGCCGGCTCTGGAAACACC.

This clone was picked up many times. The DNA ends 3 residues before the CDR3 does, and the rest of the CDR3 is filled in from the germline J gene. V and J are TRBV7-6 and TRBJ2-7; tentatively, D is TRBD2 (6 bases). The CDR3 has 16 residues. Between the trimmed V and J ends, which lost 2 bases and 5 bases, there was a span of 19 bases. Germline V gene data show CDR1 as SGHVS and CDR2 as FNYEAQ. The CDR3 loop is CASSLSTGGISNEQYF. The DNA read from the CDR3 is TGTGCCAGCAGCTTATCCACTGGCGGGATCAGCAACGAG.

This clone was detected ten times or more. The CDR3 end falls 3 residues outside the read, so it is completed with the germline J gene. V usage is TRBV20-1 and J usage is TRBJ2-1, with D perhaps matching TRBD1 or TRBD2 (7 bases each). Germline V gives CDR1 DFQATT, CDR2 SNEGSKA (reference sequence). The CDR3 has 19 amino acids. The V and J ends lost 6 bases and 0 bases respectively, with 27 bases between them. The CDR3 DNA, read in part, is TGCAGTGCCTCCTACGCAGGGGGAGGGTTGGACGGCTCCTACAATGAG. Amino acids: CSASYAGGGLDGSYNE. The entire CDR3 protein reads CSASYAGGGLDGSYNEQFF.